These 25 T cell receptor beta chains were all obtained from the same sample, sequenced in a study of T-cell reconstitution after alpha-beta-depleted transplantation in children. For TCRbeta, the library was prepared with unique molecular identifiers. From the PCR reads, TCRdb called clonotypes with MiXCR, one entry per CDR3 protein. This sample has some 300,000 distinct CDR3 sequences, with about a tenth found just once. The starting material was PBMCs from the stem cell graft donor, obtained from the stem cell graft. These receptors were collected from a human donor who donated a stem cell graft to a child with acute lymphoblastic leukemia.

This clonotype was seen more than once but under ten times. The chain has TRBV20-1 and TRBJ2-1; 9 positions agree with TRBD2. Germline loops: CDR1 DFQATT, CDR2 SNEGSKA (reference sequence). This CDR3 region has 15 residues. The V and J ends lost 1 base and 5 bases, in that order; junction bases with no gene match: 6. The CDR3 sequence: CSARVRSGRDNEQFF. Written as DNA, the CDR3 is TGCAGTGCTAGAGTCCGTAGCGGGAGAGACAATGAGCAGTTCTTC.

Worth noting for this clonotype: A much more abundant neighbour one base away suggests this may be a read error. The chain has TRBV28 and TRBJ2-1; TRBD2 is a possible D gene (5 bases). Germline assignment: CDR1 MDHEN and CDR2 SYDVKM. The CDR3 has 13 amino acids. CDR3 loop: CDSITGGFNEQFF. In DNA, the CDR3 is TGTGACAGCATCACGGGCGGGTTCAATGAGCAGTTCTTC.

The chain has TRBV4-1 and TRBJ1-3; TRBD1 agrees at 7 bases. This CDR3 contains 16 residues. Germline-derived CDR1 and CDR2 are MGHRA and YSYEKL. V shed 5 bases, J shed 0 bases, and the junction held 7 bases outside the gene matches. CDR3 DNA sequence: TGCGCCAGCAGCAAACCGGGACAGACCTCTGGAAACACCATATATTTT. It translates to CASSKPGQTSGNTIYF.

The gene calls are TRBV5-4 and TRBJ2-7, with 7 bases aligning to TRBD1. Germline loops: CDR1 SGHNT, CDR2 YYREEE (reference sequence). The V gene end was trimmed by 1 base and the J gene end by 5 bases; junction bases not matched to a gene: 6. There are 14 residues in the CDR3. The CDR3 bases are TGTGCCAGCAGCTTGAGTCAGGGGGACGACGAGCAGTACTTC. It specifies CASSLSQGDDEQYF.

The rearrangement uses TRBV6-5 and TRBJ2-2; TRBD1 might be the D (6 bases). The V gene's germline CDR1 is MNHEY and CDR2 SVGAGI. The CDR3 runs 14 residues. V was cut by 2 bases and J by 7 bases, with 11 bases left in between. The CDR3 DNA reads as TGTGCCAGCAGTTACACCGGGACAAACGGGGAGCTGTTTTTT. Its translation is CASSYTGTNGELFF.

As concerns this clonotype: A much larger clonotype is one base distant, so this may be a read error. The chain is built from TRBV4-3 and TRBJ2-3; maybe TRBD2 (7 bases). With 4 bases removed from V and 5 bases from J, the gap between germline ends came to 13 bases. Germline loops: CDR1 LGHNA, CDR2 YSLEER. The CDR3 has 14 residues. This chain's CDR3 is CASSPGGPRDTQYF. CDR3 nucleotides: TGCGCCAGCAGCCCGGGGGGCCCGCGAGATACGCAGTATTTT.

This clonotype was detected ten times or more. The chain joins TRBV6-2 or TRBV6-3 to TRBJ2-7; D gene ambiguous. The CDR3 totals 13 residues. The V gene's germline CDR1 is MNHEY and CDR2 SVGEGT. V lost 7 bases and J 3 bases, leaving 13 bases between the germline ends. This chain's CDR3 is CASTWRTSYEQYF. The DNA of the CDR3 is TGTGCCAGCACGTGGCGCACCAGCTACGAGCAGTACTTC.

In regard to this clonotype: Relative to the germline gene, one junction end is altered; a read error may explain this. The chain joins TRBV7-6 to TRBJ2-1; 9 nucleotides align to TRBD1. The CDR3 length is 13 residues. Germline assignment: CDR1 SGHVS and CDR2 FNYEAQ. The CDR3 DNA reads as TGTGCCAGCGGGGACAGGGTTTCTGGTGAGGAGTTCTTC. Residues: CASGDRVSGEEFF.

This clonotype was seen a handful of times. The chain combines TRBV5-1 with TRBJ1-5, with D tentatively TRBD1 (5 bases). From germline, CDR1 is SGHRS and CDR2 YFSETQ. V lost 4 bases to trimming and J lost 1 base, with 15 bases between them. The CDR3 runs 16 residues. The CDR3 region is CASSPGTFESNQPQHF. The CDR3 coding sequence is TGCGCCAGCAGCCCGGGGACCTTTGAGAGCAATCAGCCCCAGCATTTT.

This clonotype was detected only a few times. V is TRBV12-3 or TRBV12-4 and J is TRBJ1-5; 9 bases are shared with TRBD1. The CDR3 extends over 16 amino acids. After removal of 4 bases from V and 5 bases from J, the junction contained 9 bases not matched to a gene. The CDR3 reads CASSYPDRGRDQPQHF. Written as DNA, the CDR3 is TGTGCCAGCAGTTACCCGGACAGGGGCAGGGATCAGCCCCAGCATTTT.

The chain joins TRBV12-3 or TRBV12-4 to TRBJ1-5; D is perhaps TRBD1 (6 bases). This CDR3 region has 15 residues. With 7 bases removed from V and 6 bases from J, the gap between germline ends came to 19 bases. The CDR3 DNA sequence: TGTGCCAGCACCAAAAGGGGGGGGCCGGGTCAGCCCCAGCATTTT. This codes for CASTKRGGPGQPQHF.

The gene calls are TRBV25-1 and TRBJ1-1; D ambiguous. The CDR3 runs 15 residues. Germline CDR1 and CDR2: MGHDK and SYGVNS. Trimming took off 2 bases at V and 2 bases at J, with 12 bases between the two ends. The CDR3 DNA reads TGTGCCAGCAGTGAACTGCACGGGAGTAACACTGAAGCTTTCTTT. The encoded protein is CASSELHGSNTEAFF.

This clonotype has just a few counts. Here the CDR3 reads CASSPSGFGADTQYF. The CDR3 DNA is TGTGCCAGCAGCCCCAGCGGATTCGGGGCAGATACGCAGTATTTT. The rearrangement uses TRBV7-3 and TRBJ2-3; a possible D gene is TRBD2 (5 bases). Germline assignment: CDR1 SGHTA and CDR2 FQGTGA. The V and J ends lost 5 bases and 4 bases respectively, with 16 bases between them. The CDR3 has 15 amino acids.

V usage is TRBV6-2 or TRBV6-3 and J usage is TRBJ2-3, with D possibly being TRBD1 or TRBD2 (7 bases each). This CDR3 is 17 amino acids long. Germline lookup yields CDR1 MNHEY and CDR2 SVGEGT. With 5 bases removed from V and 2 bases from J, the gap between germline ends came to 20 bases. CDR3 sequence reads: CASSPPKGEGATDTQYF. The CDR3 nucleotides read TGTGCCAGCAGTCCCCCCAAAGGGGAGGGGGCCACAGATACGCAGTATTTT.

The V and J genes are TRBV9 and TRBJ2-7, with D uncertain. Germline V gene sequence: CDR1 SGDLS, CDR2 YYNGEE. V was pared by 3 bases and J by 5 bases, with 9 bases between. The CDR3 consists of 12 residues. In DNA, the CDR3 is TGTGCCAGCAGCGCTACGTCCCACGAGCAGTACTTC. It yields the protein CASSATSHEQYF. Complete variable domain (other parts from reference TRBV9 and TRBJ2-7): DSGVTQTPKHLITATGQRVTLRCSPRSGDLSVYWYQQSLDQGLQFLIQYYNGEERAKGNILERFSAQQFPDLHSELNLSSLELGDSALYFCASSATSHEQYFGPGTRLTVT.

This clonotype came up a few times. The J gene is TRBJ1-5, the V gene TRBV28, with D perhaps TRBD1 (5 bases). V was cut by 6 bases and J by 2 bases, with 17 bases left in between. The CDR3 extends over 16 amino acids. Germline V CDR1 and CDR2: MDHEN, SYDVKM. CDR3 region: CASRSSGRGGNQPQHF. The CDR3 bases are TGTGCCAGCAGAAGCAGTGGGCGAGGGGGCAATCAGCCCCAGCATTTT. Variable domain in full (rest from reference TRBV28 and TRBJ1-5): DVKVTQSSRYLVKRTGEKVFLECVQDMDHENMFWYRQDPGLGLRLIYFSYDVKMKEKGDIPEGYSVSREKKERFSLILESASTNQTSMYLCASRSSGRGGNQPQHFGDGTRLSIL.

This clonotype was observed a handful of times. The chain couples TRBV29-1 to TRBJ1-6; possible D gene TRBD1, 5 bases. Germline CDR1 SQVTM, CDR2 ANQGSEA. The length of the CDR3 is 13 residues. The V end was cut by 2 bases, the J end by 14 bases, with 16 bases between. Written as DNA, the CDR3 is TGCAGCGTTGAAAGTTCCGTCCCGGGGGCCCTCCACTTT. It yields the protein CSVESSVPGALHF.

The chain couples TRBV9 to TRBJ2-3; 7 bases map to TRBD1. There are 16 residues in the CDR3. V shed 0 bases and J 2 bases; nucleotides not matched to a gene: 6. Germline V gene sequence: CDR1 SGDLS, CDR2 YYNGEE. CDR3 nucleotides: TGTGCCAGCAGCGTAGGAAGGGGGCTGGTCACAGATACGCAGTATTTT. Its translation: CASSVGRGLVTDTQYF.

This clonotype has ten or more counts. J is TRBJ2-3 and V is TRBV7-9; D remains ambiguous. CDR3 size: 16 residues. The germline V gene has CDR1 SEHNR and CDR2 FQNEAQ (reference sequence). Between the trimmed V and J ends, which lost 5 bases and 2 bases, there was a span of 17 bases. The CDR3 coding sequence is TGTGCCAGCAGCCCCCGTCTGGGCTCCCCCACAGATACGCAGTATTTT. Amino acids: CASSPRLGSPTDTQYF.

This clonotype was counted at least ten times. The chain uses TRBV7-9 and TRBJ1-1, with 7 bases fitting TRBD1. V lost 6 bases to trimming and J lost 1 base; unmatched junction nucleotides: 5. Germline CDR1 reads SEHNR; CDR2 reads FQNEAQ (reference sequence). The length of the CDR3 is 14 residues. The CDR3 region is CASSGGQPNTEAFF. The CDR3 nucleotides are TGTGCCAGCAGTGGGGGACAGCCGAACACTGAAGCTTTCTTT.

The CDR3 region has the DNA TGTGCCAGCAGCCAAGATCGATTCGTCTTCTCCGTCGAGAAGCCGGGGACCTACGAGCAGTACTTC. It encodes CASSQDRFVFSVEKPGTYEQYF. The chain couples TRBV4-2 to TRBJ2-7; D may be TRBD2 (5 bases). The CDR3 has 22 residues. CDR1 and CDR2 (germline): LGHNA, YNFKEQ. The V end was cut by 0 bases, the J end by 2 bases, with 32 bases between.

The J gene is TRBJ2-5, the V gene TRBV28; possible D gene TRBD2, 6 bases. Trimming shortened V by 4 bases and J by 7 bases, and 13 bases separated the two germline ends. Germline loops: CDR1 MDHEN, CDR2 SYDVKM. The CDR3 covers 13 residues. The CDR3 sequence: CASSSGLRGTQYF. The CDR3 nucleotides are TGTGCCAGCAGTTCGGGACTTCGCGGGACCCAGTACTTC. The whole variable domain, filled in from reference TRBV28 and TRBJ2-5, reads DVKVTQSSRYLVKRTGEKVFLECVQDMDHENMFWYRQDPGLGLRLIYFSYDVKMKEKGDIPEGYSVSREKKERFSLILESASTNQTSMYLCASSSGLRGTQYFGPGTRLLVL.

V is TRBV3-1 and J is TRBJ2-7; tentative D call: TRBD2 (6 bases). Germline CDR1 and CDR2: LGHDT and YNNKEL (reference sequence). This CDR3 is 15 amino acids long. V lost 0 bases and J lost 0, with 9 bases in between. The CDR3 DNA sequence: TGTGCCAGCAGCCAAGAGGAGGGGATCTCCTACGAGCAGTACTTC. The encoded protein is CASSQEEGISYEQYF.

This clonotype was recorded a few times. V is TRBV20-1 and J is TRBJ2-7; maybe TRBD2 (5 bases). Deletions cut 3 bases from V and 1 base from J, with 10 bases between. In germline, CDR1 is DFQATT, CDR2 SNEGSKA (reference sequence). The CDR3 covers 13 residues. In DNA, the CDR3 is TGCAGTGCTAGCTCCGGGAATTCCTACGAGCAGTACTTC. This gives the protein CSASSGNSYEQYF.

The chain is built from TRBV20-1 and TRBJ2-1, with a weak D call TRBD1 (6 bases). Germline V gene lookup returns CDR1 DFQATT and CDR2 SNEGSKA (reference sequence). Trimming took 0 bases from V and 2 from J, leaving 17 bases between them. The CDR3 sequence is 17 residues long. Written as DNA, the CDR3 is TGCAGTGCTAGAGAGGGATGGGGGCTAGGGCCCTACAATGAGCAGTTCTTC. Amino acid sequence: CSAREGWGLGPYNEQFF.